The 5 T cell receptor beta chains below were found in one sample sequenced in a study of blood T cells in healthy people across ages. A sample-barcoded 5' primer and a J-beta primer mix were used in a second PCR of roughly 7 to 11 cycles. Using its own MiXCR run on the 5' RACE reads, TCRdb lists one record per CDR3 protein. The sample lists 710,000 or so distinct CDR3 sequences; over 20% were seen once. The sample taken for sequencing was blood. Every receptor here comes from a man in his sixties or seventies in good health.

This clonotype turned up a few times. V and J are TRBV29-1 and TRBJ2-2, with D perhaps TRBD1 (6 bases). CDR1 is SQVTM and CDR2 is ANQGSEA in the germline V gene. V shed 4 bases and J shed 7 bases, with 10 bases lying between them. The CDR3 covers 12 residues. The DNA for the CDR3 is TGCAGCGTTGGCCAGGGGAGCGGGGAGCTGTTTTTT. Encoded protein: CSVGQGSGELFF.

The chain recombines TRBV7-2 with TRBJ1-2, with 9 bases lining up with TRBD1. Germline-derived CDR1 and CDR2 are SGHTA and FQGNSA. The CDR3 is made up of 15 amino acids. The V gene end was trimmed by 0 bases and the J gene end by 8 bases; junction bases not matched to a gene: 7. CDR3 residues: CASSLAGTGKAGYTF. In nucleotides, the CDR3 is TGTGCCAGCAGCTTAGCCGGGACAGGGAAAGCGGGCTACACCTTC. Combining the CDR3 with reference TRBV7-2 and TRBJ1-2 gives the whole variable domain GAGVSQSPSNKVTEKGKDVELRCDPISGHTALYWYRQSLGQGLEFLIYFQGNSAPDKSGLPSDRFSAERTGGSVSTLTIQRTQQEDSAVYLCASSLAGTGKAGYTFGSGTRLTVV.

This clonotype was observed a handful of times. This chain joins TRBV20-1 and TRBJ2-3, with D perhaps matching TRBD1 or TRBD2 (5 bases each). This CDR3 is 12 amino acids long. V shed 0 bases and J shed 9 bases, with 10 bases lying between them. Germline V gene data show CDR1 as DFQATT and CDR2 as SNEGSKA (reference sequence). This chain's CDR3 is CSARDPRGTQYF. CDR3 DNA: TGCAGTGCTAGAGACCCGAGGGGCACGCAGTATTTT.

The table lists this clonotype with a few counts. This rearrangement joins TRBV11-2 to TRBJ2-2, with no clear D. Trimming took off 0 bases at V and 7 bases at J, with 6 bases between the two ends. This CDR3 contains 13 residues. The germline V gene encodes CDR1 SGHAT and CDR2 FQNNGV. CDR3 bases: TGTGCCAGCAGCTTAGATCGGGTCGGGGAGCTGTTTTTT. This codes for CASSLDRVGELFF.

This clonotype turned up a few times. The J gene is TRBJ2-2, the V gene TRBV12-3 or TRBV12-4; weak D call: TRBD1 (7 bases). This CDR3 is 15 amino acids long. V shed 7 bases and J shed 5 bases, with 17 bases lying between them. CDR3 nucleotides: TGTGCCAGCAAAAAGGAGGGGGCGCGGACCGGGGAGCTGTTTTTT. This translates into CASKKEGARTGELFF.